Listed here is a single T cell receptor (beta chain). This record belongs to a study of cytomegalovirus exposure and HLA in healthy donors. PCR was performed using 60 Vbeta and 13 Jbeta primers. Some clones are missing from TCRdb's copy, which holds only in-frame ones; the method was immunoSEQ multiplex PCR. The sample holds under 70,000 clones. CDR3 length equals 15 residues. Germline V gives CDR1 SGHAT, CDR2 FQNNGV. Unmatched junction bases numbered 11, after V lost 5 bases and J lost 5 bases. Material: PBMCs. The sequence came from a woman in her late teens or twenties in good health and CMV-seronegative. V usage is TRBV11-2 and J usage is TRBJ2-5; TRBD1 matches 7 bases. In DNA form, the CDR3 reads TGTGCCAGCAGCCCCCGGGACAGACACAGGGAGACCCAGTACTTC. This sequence encodes CASSPRDRHRETQYF.